The present entry profiles one TCR beta chain with its context. The V and J ends lost 3 bases and 6 bases respectively, with 18 bases between them. This CDR3 has 15 amino acids. From germline, CDR1 is LGHNA and CDR2 YNFKEQ. The data are from a study of T cell repertoires in cytomegalovirus infection. Using its own MiXCR run on the reads, TCRdb lists one record per CDR3 protein. The sample yields about 260,000 distinct CDR3 sequences, about an eighth seen once. The receptor was isolated from a human donor in good health (CMV status not recorded). Some clones in this sample may be carry-over from other donors' samples. V gene TRBV4-2 combines with J gene TRBJ2-7; D perhaps matches TRBD1 (6 bases). Source material: PBMCs. The CDR3 sequence: CASSHEASGAGEQYF. In DNA, the CDR3 is TGTGCCAGCAGCCACGAAGCTTCAGGGGCAGGCGAGCAGTACTTC.